This paragraph reports one T cell receptor (beta chain). Antigen unknown. These data originate in a study of cytomegalovirus exposure and HLA in healthy donors. Study information: One earlier analysis, a look at approximately 190 million T cells, found roughly 120 million unique TCR beta sequences.

The PCR employed 60 Vbeta primers together with 13 Jbeta primers. TCRdb's table, derived via immunoSEQ multiplex PCR, lists solely in-frame clones and lacks some. This table has about 78,000 clones, approximately 77% appearing once. Trimming left V 6 bases short and J 6 bases short, with 15 bases between. Germline V gene data show CDR1 as SNHLY and CDR2 as FYNNEI. CDR3 length: 14 amino acids. Study observations and caveats: For most subjects, TCR beta sequences were reported to predict HLA-A and HLA-B alleles with accuracy. CMV antigen specificity of a few CMV-associated chains was confirmed in vitro. Because they were indistinguishable, some V segments, including TRBV6-2 and TRBV6-3, were excluded.

The TCR comes from a woman aged 40 to 50 in good health and CMV-seropositive. Sequencing used PBMCs. The V and J genes are TRBV2 and TRBJ2-1; D may be TRBD2 (6 bases). CDR3 amino acids: CASSPHSGSNEQFF. The CDR3, as DNA: TGTGCCAGCAGCCCACACAGCGGGTCCAATGAGCAGTTCTTC. Full variable domain (missing parts from reference TRBV2 and TRBJ2-1): EPEVTQTPSHQVTQMGQEVILRCVPISNHLYFYWYRQILGQKVEFLVSFYNNEISEKSEIFDDQFSVERPDGSNFTLKIRSTKLEDSAMYFCASSPHSGSNEQFFGPGTRLTVL.